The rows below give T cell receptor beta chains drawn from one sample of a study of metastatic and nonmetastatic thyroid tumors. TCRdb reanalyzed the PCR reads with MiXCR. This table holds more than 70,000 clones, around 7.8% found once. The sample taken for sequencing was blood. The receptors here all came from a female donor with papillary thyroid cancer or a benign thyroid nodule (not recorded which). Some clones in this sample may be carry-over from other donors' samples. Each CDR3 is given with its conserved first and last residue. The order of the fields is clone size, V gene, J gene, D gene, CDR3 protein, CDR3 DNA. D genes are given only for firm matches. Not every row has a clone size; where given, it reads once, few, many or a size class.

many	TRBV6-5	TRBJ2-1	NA	CASSYSLVGYEQFF	TGTGCCAGCAGTTACTCGTTGGTAGGTTATGAGCAGTTCTTC
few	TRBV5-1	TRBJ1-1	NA	CASSLVWPSEAFF	TGCGCCAGCAGCTTGGTGTGGCCCTCTGAAGCTTTCTTT
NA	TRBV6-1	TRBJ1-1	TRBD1	CASSQGVSAEAFF	TGTGCCAGCAGCCAGGGGGTAAGCGCTGAAGCTTTCTTT
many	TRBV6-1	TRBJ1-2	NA	CASSERGSYGYTF	TGTGCCAGCAGTGAACGGGGGAGCTATGGCTACACCTTC
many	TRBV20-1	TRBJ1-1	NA	CSAPGRGETEAFF	TGCAGTGCTCCCGGCAGGGGAGAGACTGAAGCTTTCTTT
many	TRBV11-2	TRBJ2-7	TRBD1	CASSPGTGSAAYEQYF	TGTGCCAGCAGCCCCGGGACAGGATCTGCTGCCTACGAGCAGTACTTC
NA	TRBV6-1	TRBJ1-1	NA	CASTGRRNTEAFF	TGTGCCAGTACAGGGAGGAGGAACACTGAAGCTTTCTTT
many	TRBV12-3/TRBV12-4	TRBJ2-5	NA	CASSTTKGGDETQYF	TGTGCCAGCAGTACTACTAAGGGGGGAGATGAGACCCAGTACTTC
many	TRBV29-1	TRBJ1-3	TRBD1	CSAGVPGQGSGNTIYF	TGCAGCGCAGGGGTTCCGGGACAGGGCTCTGGAAACACCATATATTTT
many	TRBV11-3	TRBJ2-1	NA	CASSLVDGNEQFF	TGTGCCAGCAGCTTAGTTGACGGGAATGAGCAGTTCTTC
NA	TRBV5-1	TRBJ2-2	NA	CASSSALETGELFF	TGCGCCAGCAGCTCGGCCTTGGAAACCGGGGAGCTGTTTTTT
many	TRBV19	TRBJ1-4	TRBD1	CAANRGQNEKLFF	TGTGCCGCCAACAGGGGGCAAAATGAAAAACTGTTTTTT
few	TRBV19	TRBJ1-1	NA	CARQGNTRNTESFF	TGTGCCAGACAGGGTAATACCAGGAACACTGAATCTTTCTTT